The 18 T cell receptor beta chains below come from one sample, sequenced in a study of human T cells and chemical hapten exposure. MiXCR was run by TCRdb on the RACE reads, yielding one entry per CDR3 protein. The data contain 65,000 to 80,000 distinct CDR3 sequences, about 9.4% of them singletons. The time point denotes: patch test 1, 2 weeks after DPC sensitization. Specified treatment: therapeutic diphenylcyclopropenone sensitization with weekly scalp DPC. The specimen was whole blood, collected in connection with sensitization to the hapten diphenylcyclopropenone (DPC). Receptor source: a woman aged 50 to 60 with alopecia areata. Some clones in this sample may be carry-over from other donors' samples.

CDR3 in DNA: TGTGCCAGCAGTCTGGGACAGGGAATACCTAATGAAAAACTGTTTTTT. Protein sequence: CASSLGQGIPNEKLFF. The rearrangement links TRBV7-6 to TRBJ1-4; 9 bases fit TRBD1. V dropped 6 bases and J dropped 3; count of bases not matched to a gene: 8. The CDR3 spans 16 residues. The V gene's germline CDR1 is SGHVS and CDR2 FNYEAQ.

This clonotype came up a few times. The chain has TRBV20-1 and TRBJ2-7; D ambiguous. Germline values: CDR1 DFQATT, CDR2 SNEGSKA (reference sequence). CDR3 length: 13 residues. Trimming stripped 5 bases from V and 0 bases from J, with 11 bases between. CDR3 coding DNA: TGCAGTGCTTCCCCATGGAACTCCTACGAGCAGTACTTC. This translates into CSASPWNSYEQYF.

This clonotype has just a few counts. The chain has TRBV20-1 and TRBJ2-2; 7 bases fit TRBD2. Germline V CDR1 and CDR2: DFQATT, SNEGSKA (reference sequence). J was trimmed by 4 bases and V by 6 bases; bases with no gene match: 8. CDR3 length: 14 residues. The DNA of the CDR3 is TGCAGTGCCCGGAGCGGGACCGGCACCGGGGAGCTGTTTTTT. The encoded protein is CSARSGTGTGELFF.

This clonotype has a handful of counts. The CDR3 sequence: CSAGSTDTQYF. The DNA of the CDR3 is TGCAGCGCCGGAAGCACAGATACGCAGTATTTT. The gene calls are TRBV29-1 and TRBJ2-3; D unclear. Germline V gene lookup returns CDR1 SQVTM and CDR2 ANQGSEA. V was shortened by 7 bases and J by 0 bases, with 5 bases between the two germline ends. The CDR3 covers 11 residues.

Only a few counts were recorded for this clonotype. The chain recombines TRBV6-5 with TRBJ2-1; 7 bases are shared with TRBD1. Germline lookup yields CDR1 MNHEY and CDR2 SVGAGI. The J segment lost 2 bases and the V segment lost 6 bases, leaving 10 bases of the junction unmatched. The CDR3 runs to 16 residues. The CDR3 reads CASRGTPGQTYNEQFF. The CDR3 coding sequence is TGTGCCAGCAGGGGGACCCCGGGACAGACCTACAATGAGCAGTTCTTC.

This sequence joins TRBV12-3 or TRBV12-4 and TRBJ1-3; D call uncertain. This CDR3 contains 15 residues. Trimming took 1 base from V and 0 from J, leaving 7 bases between them. The CDR3 nucleotides are TGTGCCAGCAGTTTAGGGCTGAGCTCTGGAAACACCATATATTTT. It yields the protein CASSLGLSSGNTIYF.

This clonotype appeared many times. DNA of the CDR3: TGTGCCAGCAGCTTAACTACTGGCCGCACCGGGGAGCTGTTTTTT. Its protein is CASSLTTGRTGELFF. The rearrangement joins TRBV7-3 to TRBJ2-2; D remains ambiguous. The V end lost 0 bases, the J end lost 4 bases, and 9 bases lay between the germline ends. Germline V gene data show CDR1 as SGHTA and CDR2 as FQGTGA. This CDR3 has 15 amino acids. The variable domain in full, completed from reference TRBV7-3 and TRBJ2-2, reads GAGVSQTPSNKVTEKGKYVELRCDPISGHTALYWYRQSLGQGPEFLIYFQGTGAADDSGLPNDRFFAVRPEGSVSTLKIQRTERGDSAVYLCASSLTTGRTGELFFGEGSRLTVL.

This clonotype has more than one count but fewer than ten. The J gene is TRBJ2-7, the V gene TRBV12-3 or TRBV12-4, with D possibly matching TRBD2 (6 bases). Trimming cost V 2 bases and J 0 bases, with 8 bases left between them. The CDR3 extends over 14 amino acids. CDR3 nucleotides: TGTGCCAGCAGTTTACGGCGGGACTCCTACGAGCAGTACTTC. Translation gives CASSLRRDSYEQYF.

This chain uses TRBV6-1 with TRBJ2-3, with D unclear. The V end was cut by 3 bases, the J end by 0 bases, with 7 bases between. This CDR3 spans 14 amino acids. Germline CDR1 is MNHNS and CDR2 is SASEGT. This CDR3 is CASSDWQSTDTQYF. In DNA, the CDR3 is TGTGCCAGCAGTGACTGGCAAAGCACAGATACGCAGTATTTT.

The CDR3 nucleotides read TGTGCCAGCAGCCAAGGAGACGGTGTGAGCTCCTACGAGCAGTACTTC. As protein: CASSQGDGVSSYEQYF. The chain carries TRBV4-2 and TRBJ2-7; D is uncertain. Germline CDR1 LGHNA, CDR2 YNFKEQ. Trimming took off 1 base at V and 0 bases at J, with 13 bases between the two ends. This CDR3 contains 16 residues.

This clonotype came up a few times. The chain is built from TRBV20-1 and TRBJ2-7, with TRBD2 identical over 9 bases. With 1 base clipped from V and 7 bases from J, the junction kept 11 bases outside the gene matches. The CDR3 runs to 15 residues. CDR1 and CDR2 (germline): DFQATT, SNEGSKA (reference sequence). The CDR3 here is CSARALAGVAGEQYF. The CDR3 region has the DNA TGCAGTGCTAGAGCGTTAGCGGGGGTTGCTGGGGAGCAGTACTTC.

This clonotype was counted only a few times. This chain uses TRBV12-3 or TRBV12-4 with TRBJ2-3; 10 nucleotides agree with TRBD2. The V segment lost 1 base and the J segment 0 bases; nucleotides outside the gene matches: 4. This CDR3 is built from 17 residues. CDR3 amino acids: CASSLVRLAGSTDTQYF. CDR3 coding DNA: TGTGCCAGCAGTTTAGTGCGACTAGCGGGCAGCACAGATACGCAGTATTTT.

The genes are TRBV20-1 and TRBJ2-1, with 9 bases fitting TRBD2. In germline, CDR1 is DFQATT, CDR2 SNEGSKA (reference sequence). The CDR3 is made up of 14 amino acids. The V and J ends lost 3 bases and 7 bases, in that order; junction bases with no gene match: 7. The CDR3 region is CSARGSGRLNEQFF. The DNA for the CDR3 is TGCAGTGCTAGGGGTAGCGGGAGACTTAATGAGCAGTTCTTC.

The V and J genes are TRBV18 and TRBJ1-2, with TRBD1 identical over 7 bases. The length of the CDR3 is 14 residues. Germline V gene lookup returns CDR1 KGHSH and CDR2 LQKENI. V lost 2 bases to trimming and J lost 2 bases; unmatched junction nucleotides: 2. CDR3 protein: CASSPGQENYGYTF. The CDR3 DNA follows: TGTGCCAGCTCACCAGGACAGGAGAACTATGGCTACACCTTC.

This chain uses TRBV5-1 with TRBJ1-4; perhaps TRBD1 as D (6 bases). The CDR3 totals 16 residues. V was shortened by 2 bases and J by 0 bases, with 11 bases between the two germline ends. From germline, CDR1 is SGHRS and CDR2 YFSETQ. The CDR3 coding sequence is TGCGCCAGCAGCTTTGACAGGACCGCAACTAATGAAAAACTGTTTTTT. Translating it yields CASSFDRTATNEKLFF. The whole variable domain, remainder taken from reference TRBV5-1 and TRBJ1-4, is KAGVTQTPRYLIKTRGQQVTLSCSPISGHRSVSWYQQTPGQGLQFLFEYFSETQRNKGNFPGRFSGRQFSNSRSEMNVSTLELGDSALYLCASSFDRTATNEKLFFGSGTQLSVL.

There are a few counts of this clonotype. The rearrangement joins TRBV20-1 to TRBJ1-2; D call uncertain. Trimming left V 1 base short and J 0 bases short, with 9 bases between. The CDR3 is made up of 14 amino acids. CDR1 is DFQATT and CDR2 is SNEGSKA in the germline V gene (reference sequence). CDR3 nucleotides: TGCAGTGCTAGAGGCGGCACTTCTAACTATGGCTACACCTTC. Residues: CSARGGTSNYGYTF.

Remarks on this clonotype: A read error may explain this, as a much larger clone is one base away. V gene TRBV2 combines with J gene TRBJ1-1; D gene ambiguous. The germline CDR1 and CDR2 sequences are SNHLY and FYNNEI. The length of the CDR3 is 11 residues. The CDR3 DNA reads TGTGACAGCAGTCAGTGGGCTGAAGCTTTCTTT. It specifies CDSSQWAEAFF.

The V call is TRBV29-1, the J call TRBJ2-7, with a tentative D call TRBD1 (5 bases). Trimming cost V 7 bases and J 3 bases, with 10 bases left between them. Germline CDR1 reads SQVTM; CDR2 reads ANQGSEA. The CDR3 totals 11 residues. The CDR3 DNA follows: TGCAGCGCCAGGGCCCACTACGAGCAGTACTTC. This gives the protein CSARAHYEQYF.